The clone carrying this T cell receptor (beta chain) has a handful of counts. Antigen specificity is unknown. Sequencing used immunoSEQ multiplex PCR; TCRdb keeps in-frame clones, though not all of them. The sample includes tens of thousands of clones, roughly 83% of them seen just once. This entry belongs to a study of T cells in localized non-small cell lung cancer. Study observations and caveats: Uninvolved adjacent lung showed peak T cell clonality, exceeding tumor.

The CDR3 spans 14 residues. Germline V CDR1 and CDR2: LNHDA, SQIVND (reference sequence). Trimming left V 4 bases short and J 2 bases short, with 9 bases between. Sequencing was performed on peripheral blood, taken before any cancer treatment. The chain links TRBV19 to TRBJ1-5; no clear D gene. The receptor's source is a female donor over 55 with stage I lung adenocarcinoma. The CDR3 region is CASSTGRGNQPQHF. The CDR3 DNA is TGTGCCAGTAGTACCGGACGTGGCAATCAGCCCCAGCATTTT.